This TCR beta chain was identified in a study of a mutant IDH1 vaccine in newly diagnosed glioma. Turning to the study itself: Vaccine dosing followed radiotherapy by 4-6 weeks, or accompanied temozolomide cycles. The sex distribution of treated patients was around 60% male and roughly 40% female, with a mean age of 40.4 years.

Described time point: week 23, last vaccination. In every dose of vaccine, 300 ug of mutant IDH1 20-mer peptide was given alongside topical imiquimod. Each tumor in the donors was a new WHO grade 3 or 4 astrocytoma, IDH1-mutant and ATRX-lost. Study findings and constraints: Most patients, 90% to 95%, showed vaccine-induced immune responses.

A remark on this clone: Its antigen is unidentified.

Here immunoSEQ multiplex PCR was the method, and the copy in TCRdb shows in-frame clones only, minus some. The data contain some 40,000 clones, roughly 79% of them singletons. The TCR originated in a man in his forties or fifties with glioma. The sequenced sample was PBMCs, obtained from a glioma patient whose treatment included an IDH1 peptide vaccine.

The CDR3 coding sequence is TGTGCCAGCAGCCCTGGGACAGGGGGGGCCTACGAGCAGTACTTC. This gives the protein CASSPGTGGAYEQYF. V and J are TRBV7-8 and TRBJ2-7; TRBD1 aligns across 11 bases. Trimming took 5 bases from V and 2 from J; bases not matched to a gene: 5. From germline, CDR1 is SGHVS and CDR2 FQNEAQ. This CDR3 contains 15 residues.